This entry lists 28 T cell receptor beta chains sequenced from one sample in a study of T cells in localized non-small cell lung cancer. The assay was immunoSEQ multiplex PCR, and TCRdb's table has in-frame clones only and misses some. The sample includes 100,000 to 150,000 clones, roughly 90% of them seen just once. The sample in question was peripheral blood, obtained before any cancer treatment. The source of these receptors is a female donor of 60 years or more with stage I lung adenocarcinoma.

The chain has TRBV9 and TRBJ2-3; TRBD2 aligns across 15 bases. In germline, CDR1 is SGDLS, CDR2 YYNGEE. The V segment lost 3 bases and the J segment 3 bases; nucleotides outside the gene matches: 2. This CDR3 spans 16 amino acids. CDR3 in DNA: TGTGCCAGCAGCGGGACTAGCGGGAGGGTAACAGATACGCAGTATTTT. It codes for CASSGTSGRVTDTQYF.

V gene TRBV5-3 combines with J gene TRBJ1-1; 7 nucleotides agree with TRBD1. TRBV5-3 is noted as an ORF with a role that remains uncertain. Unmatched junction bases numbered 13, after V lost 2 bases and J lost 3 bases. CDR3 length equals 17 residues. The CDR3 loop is CARSLFLDREEDTEAFF. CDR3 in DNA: TGTGCCAGAAGCTTATTTCTCGACAGGGAAGAGGACACTGAAGCTTTCTTT.

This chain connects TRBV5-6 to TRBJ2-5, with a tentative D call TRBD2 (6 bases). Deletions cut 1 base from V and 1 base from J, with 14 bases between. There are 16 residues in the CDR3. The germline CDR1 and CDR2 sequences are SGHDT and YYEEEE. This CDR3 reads CASSLFAGPGQETQYF. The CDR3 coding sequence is TGTGCCAGCAGCTTGTTTGCGGGGCCGGGCCAAGAGACCCAGTACTTC.

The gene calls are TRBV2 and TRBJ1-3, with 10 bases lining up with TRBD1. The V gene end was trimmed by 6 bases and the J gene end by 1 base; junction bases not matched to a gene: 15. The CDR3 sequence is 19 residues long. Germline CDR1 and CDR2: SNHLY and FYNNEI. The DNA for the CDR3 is TGTGCCAGCAGATCCGGGACAGGGGCGCAGGGACCTTCTGGAAACACCATATATTTT. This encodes CASRSGTGAQGPSGNTIYF.

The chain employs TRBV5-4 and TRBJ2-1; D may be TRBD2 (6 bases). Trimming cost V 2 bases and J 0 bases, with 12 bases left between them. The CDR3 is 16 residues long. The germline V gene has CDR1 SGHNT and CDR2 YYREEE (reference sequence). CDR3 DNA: TGTGCCAGCAGCTTAATAACCGGGAGCTCCTACAATGAGCAGTTCTTC. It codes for CASSLITGSSYNEQFF.

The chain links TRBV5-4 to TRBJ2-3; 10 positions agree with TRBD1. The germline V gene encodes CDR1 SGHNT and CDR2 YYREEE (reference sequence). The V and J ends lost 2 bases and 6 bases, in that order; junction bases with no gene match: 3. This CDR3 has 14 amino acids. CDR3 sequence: CASSFRDRGDTQYF. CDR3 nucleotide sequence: TGTGCCAGCAGCTTCCGGGACAGGGGTGATACGCAGTATTTT. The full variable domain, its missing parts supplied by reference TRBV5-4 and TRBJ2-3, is ETGVTQSPTHLIKTRGQQVTLRCSSQSGHNTVSWYQQALGQGPQFIFQYYREEENGRGNFPPRFSGLQFPNYSSELNVNALELDDSALYLCASSFRDRGDTQYFGPGTRLTVL.

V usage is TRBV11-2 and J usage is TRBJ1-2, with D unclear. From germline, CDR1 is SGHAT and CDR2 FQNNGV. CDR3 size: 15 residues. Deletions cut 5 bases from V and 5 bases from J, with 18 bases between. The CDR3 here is CASSADPSPSYGYTF. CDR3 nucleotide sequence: TGTGCCAGCAGCGCAGATCCCTCTCCCTCTTATGGCTACACCTTC.

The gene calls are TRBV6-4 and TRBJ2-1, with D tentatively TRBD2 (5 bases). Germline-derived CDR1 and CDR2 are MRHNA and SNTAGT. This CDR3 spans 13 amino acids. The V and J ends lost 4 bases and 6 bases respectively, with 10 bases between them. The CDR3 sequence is CASSVLAGNEQFF. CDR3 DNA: TGTGCCAGCAGTGTGCTAGCCGGCAATGAGCAGTTCTTC.

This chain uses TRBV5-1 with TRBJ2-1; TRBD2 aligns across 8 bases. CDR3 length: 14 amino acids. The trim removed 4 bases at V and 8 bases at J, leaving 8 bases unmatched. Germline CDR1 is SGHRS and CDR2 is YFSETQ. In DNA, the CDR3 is TGCGCCAGCAGCAAAGCGGGAGAGGGGTATGAGCAGTTCTTC. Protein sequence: CASSKAGEGYEQFF.

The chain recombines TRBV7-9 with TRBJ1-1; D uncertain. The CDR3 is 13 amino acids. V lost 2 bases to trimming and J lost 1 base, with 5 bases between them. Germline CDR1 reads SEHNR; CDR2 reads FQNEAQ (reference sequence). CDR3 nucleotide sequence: TGTGCCAGCAGCTTATTCTCGAACACTGAAGCTTTCTTT. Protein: CASSLFSNTEAFF.

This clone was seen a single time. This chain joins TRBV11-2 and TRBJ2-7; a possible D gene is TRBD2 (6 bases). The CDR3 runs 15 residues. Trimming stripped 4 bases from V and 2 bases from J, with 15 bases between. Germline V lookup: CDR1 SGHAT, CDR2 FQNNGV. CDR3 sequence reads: CASSSQGLVTYEQYF. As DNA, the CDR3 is TGTGCCAGCAGCTCCCAGGGACTCGTGACCTACGAGCAGTACTTC.

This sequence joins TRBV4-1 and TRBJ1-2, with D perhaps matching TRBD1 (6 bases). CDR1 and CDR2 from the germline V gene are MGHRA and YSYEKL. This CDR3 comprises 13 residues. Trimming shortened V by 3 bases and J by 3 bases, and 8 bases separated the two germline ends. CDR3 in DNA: TGCGCCAGCAGCCATCCAGGGGACTATGGCTACACCTTC. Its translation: CASSHPGDYGYTF.

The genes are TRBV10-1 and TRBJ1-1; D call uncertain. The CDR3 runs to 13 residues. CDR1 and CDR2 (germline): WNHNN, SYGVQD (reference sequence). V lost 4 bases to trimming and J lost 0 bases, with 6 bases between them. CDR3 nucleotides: TGCGCCAGCAGTGTGGGTCTGAACACTGAAGCTTTCTTT. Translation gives CASSVGLNTEAFF.

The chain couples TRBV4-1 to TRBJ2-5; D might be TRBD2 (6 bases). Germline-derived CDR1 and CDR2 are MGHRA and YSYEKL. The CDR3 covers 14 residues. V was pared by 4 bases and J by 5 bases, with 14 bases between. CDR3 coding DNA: TGCGCCAGCAGCCGGACATGGGGGGTGGAGACCCAGTACTTC. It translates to CASSRTWGVETQYF.

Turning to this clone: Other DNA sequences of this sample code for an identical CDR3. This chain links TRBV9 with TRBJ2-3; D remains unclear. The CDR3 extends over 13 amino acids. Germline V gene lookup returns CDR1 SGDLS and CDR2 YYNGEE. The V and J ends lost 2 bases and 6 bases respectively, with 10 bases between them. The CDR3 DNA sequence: TGTGCCAGCAGCGTCTCCACCGTGGATACGCAGTATTTT. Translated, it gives CASSVSTVDTQYF.

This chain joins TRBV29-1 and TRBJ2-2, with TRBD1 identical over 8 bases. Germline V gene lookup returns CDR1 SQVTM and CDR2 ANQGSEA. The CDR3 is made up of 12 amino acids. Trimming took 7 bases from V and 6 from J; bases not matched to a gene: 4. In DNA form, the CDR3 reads TGCAGCGGACAGGGGCTCGCCGGGGAGCTGTTTTTT. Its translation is CSGQGLAGELFF.

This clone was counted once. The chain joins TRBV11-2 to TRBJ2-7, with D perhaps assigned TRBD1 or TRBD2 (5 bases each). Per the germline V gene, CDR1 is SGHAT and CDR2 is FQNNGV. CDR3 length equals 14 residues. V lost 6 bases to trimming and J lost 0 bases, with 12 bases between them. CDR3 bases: TGTGCCAGCAGGGGGGTGGGGAACTCCTACGAGCAGTACTTC. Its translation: CASRGVGNSYEQYF.

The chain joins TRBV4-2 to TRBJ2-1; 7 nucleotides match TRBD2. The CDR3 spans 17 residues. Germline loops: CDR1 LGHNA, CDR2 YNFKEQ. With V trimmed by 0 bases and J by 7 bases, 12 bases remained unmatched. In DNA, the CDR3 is TGTGCCAGCAGCCAAGAGTTTGTTGGGAGGGCCTGGAATGAGCAGTTCTTC. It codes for CASSQEFVGRAWNEQFF.

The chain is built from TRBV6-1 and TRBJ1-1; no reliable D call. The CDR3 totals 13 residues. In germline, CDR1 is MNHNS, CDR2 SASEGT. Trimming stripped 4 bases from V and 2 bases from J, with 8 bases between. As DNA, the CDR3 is TGTGCCAGCAGTGGAAACATAAACACTGAAGCTTTCTTT. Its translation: CASSGNINTEAFF.

Here the CDR3 reads CASSPGLAQGEQFF. CDR3 coding DNA: TGTGCCAGCTCACCAGGCCTAGCCCAAGGTGAGCAGTTCTTC. J is TRBJ2-1 and V is TRBV18; tentatively, D is TRBD2 (5 bases). The V end lost 2 bases, the J end lost 9 bases, and 14 bases lay between the germline ends. Germline V lookup: CDR1 KGHSH, CDR2 LQKENI. The CDR3 runs 14 residues. The whole variable domain, remainder taken from reference TRBV18 and TRBJ2-1, is NAGVMQNPRHLVRRRGQEARLRCSPMKGHSHVYWYRQLPEEGLKFMVYLQKENIIDESGMPKERFSAEFPKEGPSILRIQQVVRGDSAAYFCASSPGLAQGEQFFGPGTRLTVL.

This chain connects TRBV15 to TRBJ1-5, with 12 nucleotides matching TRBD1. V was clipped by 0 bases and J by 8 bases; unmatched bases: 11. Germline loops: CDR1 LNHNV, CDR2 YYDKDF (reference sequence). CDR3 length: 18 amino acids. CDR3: CATSRDLAVGTGGEPQHF. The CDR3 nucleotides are TGTGCCACCAGCAGAGATCTAGCGGTGGGGACAGGGGGCGAGCCCCAGCATTTT. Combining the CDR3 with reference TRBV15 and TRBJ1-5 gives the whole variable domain DAMVIQNPRYQVTQFGKPVTLSCSQTLNHNVMYWYQQKSSQAPKLLFHYYDKDFNNEADTPDNFQSRRPNTSFCFLDIRSPGLGDTAMYLCATSRDLAVGTGGEPQHFGDGTRLSIL.

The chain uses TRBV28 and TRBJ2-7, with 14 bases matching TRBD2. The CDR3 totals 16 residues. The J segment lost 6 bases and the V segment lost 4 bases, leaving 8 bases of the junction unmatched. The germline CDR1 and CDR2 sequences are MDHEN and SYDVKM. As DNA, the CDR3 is TGTGCCAGCAGTTCCTCGGGACTAGCGGGAGATTTCGAGCAGTACTTC. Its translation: CASSSSGLAGDFEQYF.

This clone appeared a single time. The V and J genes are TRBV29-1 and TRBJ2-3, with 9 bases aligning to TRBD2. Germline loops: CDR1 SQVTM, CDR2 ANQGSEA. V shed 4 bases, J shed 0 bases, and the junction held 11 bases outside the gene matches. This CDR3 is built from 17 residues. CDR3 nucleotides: TGCAGCGTTGTGGGCGGGAGGGTCCTCACTAGCACAGATACGCAGTATTTT. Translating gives CSVVGGRVLTSTDTQYF.

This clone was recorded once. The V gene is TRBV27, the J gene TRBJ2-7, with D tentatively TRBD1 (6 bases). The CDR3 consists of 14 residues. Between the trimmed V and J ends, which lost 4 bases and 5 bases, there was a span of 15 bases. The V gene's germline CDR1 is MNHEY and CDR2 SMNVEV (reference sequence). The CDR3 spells CASSSWQGSHEQYF. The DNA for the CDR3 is TGTGCCAGCAGTTCTTGGCAGGGGAGCCACGAGCAGTACTTC.

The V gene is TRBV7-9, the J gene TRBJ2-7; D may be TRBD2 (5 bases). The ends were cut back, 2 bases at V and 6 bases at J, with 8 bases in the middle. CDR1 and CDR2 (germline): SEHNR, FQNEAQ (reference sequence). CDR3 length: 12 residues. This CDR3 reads CASSLLAGEQYF. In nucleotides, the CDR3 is TGTGCCAGCAGCTTACTTGCGGGCGAGCAGTACTTC.

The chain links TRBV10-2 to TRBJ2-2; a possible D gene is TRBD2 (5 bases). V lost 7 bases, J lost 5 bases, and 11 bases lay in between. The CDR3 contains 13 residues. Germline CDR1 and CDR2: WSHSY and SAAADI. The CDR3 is CASITPGTGELFF. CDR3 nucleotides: TGCGCCAGCATCACCCCGGGAACCGGGGAGCTGTTTTTT.

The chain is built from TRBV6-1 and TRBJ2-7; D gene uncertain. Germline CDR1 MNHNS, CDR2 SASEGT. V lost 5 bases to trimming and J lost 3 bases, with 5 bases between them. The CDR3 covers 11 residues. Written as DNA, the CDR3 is TGTGCCAGCAGTCGAGACTACGAGCAGTACTTC. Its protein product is CASSRDYEQYF.

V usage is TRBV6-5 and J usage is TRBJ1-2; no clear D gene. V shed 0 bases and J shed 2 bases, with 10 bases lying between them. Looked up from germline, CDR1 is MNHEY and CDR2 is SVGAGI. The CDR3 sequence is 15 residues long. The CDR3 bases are TGTGCCAGCAGTTACTCTTCCGGGGTGAACTATGGCTACACCTTC. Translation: CASSYSSGVNYGYTF.